Below, 23 T cell receptor beta chains from the same sample are listed, as sequenced in a study of T cell changes during pregnancy in multiple sclerosis. The data were produced by immunoSEQ multiplex PCR, yet TCRdb's version contains in-frame clones alone and is incomplete. The sample contains around 25,000 clones, about 90% of which appear only once. This sample comprised CD8+ T cells from peripheral blood mononuclear cells, obtained in the second trimester of pregnancy. The receptors were sampled from a female donor with multiple sclerosis, enrolled in a pregnancy study.

The rearrangement joins TRBV6-5 to TRBJ1-1; TRBD1 agrees at 8 bases. V lost 5 bases and J lost 3; bases outside the gene matches: 8. Germline lookup yields CDR1 MNHEY and CDR2 SVGAGI. The CDR3 sequence is 15 residues long. CDR3 amino acids: CASSRGQGRYTEAFF. The DNA of the CDR3 is TGTGCCAGCAGTCGAGGACAGGGTCGGTACACTGAAGCTTTCTTT.

This clone was picked up one time. The chain links TRBV5-6 to TRBJ2-6, with TRBD1 as a possible D gene (5 bases). CDR1 is SGHDT and CDR2 is YYEEEE in the germline V gene. The CDR3 runs 19 residues. V lost 0 bases to trimming and J lost 0 bases, with 16 bases between them. The CDR3 coding sequence is TGTGCCAGCAGCTTGGGGGCAGGGCTTCCCTTCTCTGGGGCCAACGTCCTGACTTTC. The encoded protein is CASSLGAGLPFSGANVLTF.

The rearrangement links TRBV27 to TRBJ2-5; tentative D call: TRBD2 (6 bases). Judging by the DNA end, TRBJ2-7 fits better; the J call may be wrong. Germline CDR1 is MNHEY and CDR2 is SMNVEV (reference sequence). The length of the CDR3 is 15 residues. The CDR3 nucleotides are TGTGCCAGCAGTTTACGAGCAGGGAGGTCCTACGAGCAGTACTTC. It is translated as CASSLRAGRSYEQYF.

The chain uses TRBV28 and TRBJ2-7; 8 bases align to TRBD2. The CDR3 totals 18 residues. The V segment lost 5 bases and the J segment 4 bases; nucleotides outside the gene matches: 19. Per germline, CDR1 MDHEN and CDR2 SYDVKM. The CDR3 is CASSPRGGGAGKPYEQYF. The CDR3 DNA follows: TGTGCCAGCAGTCCACGGGGGGGCGGTGCGGGAAAACCTTACGAGCAGTACTTC.

In its sample, this clone was seen a few times. This chain uses TRBV10-3 with TRBJ2-1, with TRBD2 as a possible D gene (6 bases). The germline V gene has CDR1 ENHRY and CDR2 SYGVKD. V was trimmed by 11 bases and J by 1 base, leaving 15 bases between them. The CDR3 runs to 14 residues. The CDR3: CAAAGLYSYNEQFF. The CDR3 DNA sequence: TGTGCCGCGGCGGGACTCTATTCCTACAATGAGCAGTTCTTC.

The chain has TRBV7-8 and TRBJ2-7; D call uncertain. Germline assignment: CDR1 SGHVS and CDR2 FQNEAQ. The CDR3 is 12 residues long. V lost 3 bases, J lost 6 bases, and 9 bases lay in between. The chain's CDR3 is CASSFSVREQYF. The DNA for the CDR3 is TGTGCCAGCAGCTTTAGTGTGCGCGAGCAGTACTTC.

The chain employs TRBV11-2 and TRBJ2-3; 14 bases fit TRBD2. Trimming at V came to 4 bases and at J to 6 bases, leaving 9 bases not matched to a gene. This CDR3 is built from 17 residues. CDR1 is SGHAT and CDR2 is FQNNGV in the germline V gene. The CDR3 DNA sequence: TGTGCCAGCAGCTCCGGTCGACTAGCGGGGGGGCGGGATACGCAGTATTTT. As protein: CASSSGRLAGGRDTQYF.

V and J are TRBV5-1 and TRBJ1-2, with TRBD1 matching 9 bases. Germline CDR1 is SGHRS and CDR2 is YFSETQ. J was trimmed by 10 bases and V by 1 base; bases with no gene match: 5. This CDR3 region has 13 residues. The CDR3 DNA is TGCGCCAGCAGCTTGACCGGGACAGGGAACTACACCTTC. Residues: CASSLTGTGNYTF.

CDR3 in DNA: TGTGCCAGCAGCTTAAGGTGGCGCGGAGATTCACCCCTCCACTTT. Translating it yields CASSLRWRGDSPLHF. The rearrangement uses TRBV11-2 and TRBJ1-6; D gene unclear. The CDR3 has 15 amino acids. Germline V gene data show CDR1 as SGHAT and CDR2 as FQNNGV. Trimming removed 2 bases from V and 8 bases from J, with 13 bases in between.

This chain connects TRBV7-6 to TRBJ2-5; a possible D gene is TRBD1 (6 bases). The germline V and J ends were trimmed by 2 bases and 4 bases, with 17 bases remaining between them. Looked up from germline, CDR1 is SGHVS and CDR2 is FNYEAQ. CDR3 length: 16 amino acids. The CDR3 sequence: CASSLRGTEYRETQYF. Written as DNA, the CDR3 is TGTGCCAGCAGCTTAAGGGGGACGGAGTATCGAGAGACCCAGTACTTC.

The V gene is TRBV6-1, the J gene TRBJ1-4; D unclear. The CDR3 covers 11 residues. With 6 bases removed from V and 5 bases from J, the gap between germline ends came to 4 bases. Germline V gene lookup returns CDR1 MNHNS and CDR2 SASEGT. The CDR3 DNA is TGTGCCAGCAGGGAGAATGAAAAACTGTTTTTT. The encoded protein is CASRENEKLFF.

The chain is built from TRBV9 and TRBJ2-2; maybe TRBD2 (6 bases). The CDR3 contains 16 residues. CDR1 SGDLS and CDR2 YYNGEE come from the germline V gene. Trimming stripped 0 bases from V and 2 bases from J, with 11 bases between. The CDR3 spells CASSVGGGVNTGELFF. In DNA, the CDR3 is TGTGCCAGCAGCGTAGGTGGCGGGGTAAACACCGGGGAGCTGTTTTTT.

This chain connects TRBV27 to TRBJ2-7; 8 bases align to TRBD2. The CDR3 contains 18 residues. V shed 3 bases, J shed 5 bases, and the junction held 18 bases outside the gene matches. Germline V CDR1 and CDR2: MNHEY, SMNVEV (reference sequence). The CDR3 loop reads CASSFSGGSGTRFHEQYF. In DNA form, the CDR3 reads TGTGCCAGCAGTTTCTCGGGGGGGTCCGGGACTAGGTTCCACGAGCAGTACTTC.

The rearrangement links TRBV7-9 to TRBJ2-7; D may be TRBD2 (6 bases). CDR1 is SEHNR and CDR2 is FQNEAQ in the germline V gene (reference sequence). The CDR3 consists of 16 residues. The V and J ends lost 2 bases and 0 bases respectively, with 14 bases between them. Here the CDR3 DNA reads TGTGCCAGCAGCTTAAGTAGGGGACTGCTCTCCTACGAGCAGTACTTC. Its translation is CASSLSRGLLSYEQYF.

The chain carries TRBV18 and TRBJ1-4; 8 bases match TRBD1. V shed 6 bases and J 6 bases; nucleotides not matched to a gene: 9. Germline CDR1 reads KGHSH; CDR2 reads LQKENI. The CDR3 runs to 15 residues. The CDR3 here is CASSQAGGLDEKLFF. The DNA for the CDR3 is TGTGCCAGCTCGCAGGCAGGGGGCTTGGATGAAAAACTGTTTTTT.

The chain links TRBV27 to TRBJ2-1; 8 bases fit TRBD2. CDR3 length: 16 amino acids. Germline V gives CDR1 MNHEY, CDR2 SMNVEV (reference sequence). The J segment lost 7 bases and the V segment lost 1 base, leaving 9 bases of the junction unmatched. In DNA form, the CDR3 reads TGTGCCAGCAGTTTATATCGGGGGGGATCGTGGAATGAGCAGTTCTTC. Protein: CASSLYRGGSWNEQFF.

This clone has a handful of counts. The chain carries TRBV2 and TRBJ1-2, with 8 nucleotides matching TRBD1. V trimming: 5 bases; J trimming: 13 bases; junction bases outside the gene matches: 3. The CDR3 length is 10 residues. CDR1 is SNHLY, CDR2 FYNNEI, per germline. CDR3 DNA: TGTGCCAGCAGTCGGACAGGGTGCACCTTC. Protein sequence: CASSRTGCTF.

The genes are TRBV11-2 and TRBJ2-7, with 13 bases lining up with TRBD2. This CDR3 spans 14 amino acids. Germline V gives CDR1 SGHAT, CDR2 FQNNGV. The J segment lost 3 bases and the V segment lost 10 bases, leaving 6 bases of the junction unmatched. CDR3 in DNA: TGTGCCACCGGACTAGCGGGGGAGAGCTACGAGCAGTACTTC. It yields the protein CATGLAGESYEQYF.

The chain carries TRBV5-4 and TRBJ2-1, with D maybe TRBD2 (7 bases). Deletions cut 0 bases from V and 4 bases from J, with 14 bases between. Germline CDR1 and CDR2: SGHNT and YYREEE (reference sequence). The CDR3 extends over 16 amino acids. The CDR3: CASSLVGGGAYNEQFF. CDR3 DNA sequence: TGTGCCAGCAGCTTGGTAGGGGGGGGAGCTTACAATGAGCAGTTCTTC.

The chain recombines TRBV7-9 with TRBJ2-3; possibly TRBD1 for D (6 bases). Germline V lookup: CDR1 SEHNR, CDR2 FQNEAQ (reference sequence). V gave up 4 bases and J gave up 7 bases, with 15 bases separating them. The CDR3 loop spans 14 amino acids. CDR3 in amino acids: CASSSTIRGHTQYF. The CDR3 nucleotides are TGTGCCAGCAGCTCCACGATCAGGGGCCATACGCAGTATTTT.

This chain uses TRBV19 with TRBJ1-4; no firm D call. Germline V gene lookup returns CDR1 LNHDA and CDR2 SQIVND (reference sequence). V gave up 2 bases and J gave up 6 bases, with 7 bases separating them. The CDR3 totals 13 residues. CDR3 sequence: CASSIYTDEKLFF. The CDR3 DNA reads as TGTGCCAGTAGTATATACACAGATGAAAAACTGTTTTTT.

This chain links TRBV30 with TRBJ2-7, with no clear D. Germline loops: CDR1 GTSNPN, CDR2 SVGIG (reference sequence). The length of the CDR3 is 12 residues. Between the trimmed V and J ends, which lost 0 bases and 1 base, there was a span of 4 bases. The CDR3 nucleotides read TGTGCCTGGAGTGTATCGTCCTACGAGCAGTACTTC. This sequence encodes CAWSVSSYEQYF.

The chain combines TRBV10-3 with TRBJ2-7; TRBD1 matches at 10 bases. The CDR3 length is 19 residues. Germline values: CDR1 ENHRY, CDR2 SYGVKD. Trimming at V came to 5 bases and at J to 5 bases, leaving 21 bases not matched to a gene. In DNA form, the CDR3 reads TGTGCCATCAGTTCCTACACACTATTAAGGGACAGGGGAGTCAACGAGCAGTACTTC. It specifies CAISSYTLLRDRGVNEQYF.